This T cell receptor (beta chain) was sequenced during a study of shared clonotypes between healthy human individuals. Sequencing was performed with immunoSEQ multiplex PCR; in TCRdb, only in-frame clones are kept and a portion is missing. The sample contains some 360,000 clones, around four fifths of which appear only once. CDR3 size: 17 residues. Germline V gene data show CDR1 as MNHEY and CDR2 as SMNVEV (reference sequence). Trimming took 0 bases from V and 0 from J, leaving 13 bases between them. The sequence was collected from a man under 40 in good health. What was sequenced was memory CD4+ T cells sorted from blood. Subset given: CD45RA-negative fraction. The gene calls are TRBV27 and TRBJ2-3, with D perhaps given as TRBD1 or TRBD2 (5 bases each). The CDR3 bases are TGTGCCAGCAGTTTATCGACAGCGGCCTCTAGCACAGATACGCAGTATTTT. Amino acids: CASSLSTAASSTDTQYF.